The clone carrying this T cell receptor beta chain occurred once. The data belong to a study of T cells in Graves' hyperthyroidism and ophthalmopathy. Study context: Blood from the periphery was taken at initial diagnosis, before any treatment.

Patients affected by ophthalmopathy presented a Clinical Activity Score of at least 3, a NOSPECS grade of at least 4, and disease duration below 3 months. PBMCs were sourced from less than 13 ml fresh peripheral blood. RNA transcripts were the template for amplifying TCR beta CDR3 regions. The TCR CDR3 first-round RT-PCR relied on the HTBI primer set. TCRdb reanalysed the multiplex PCR reads using MiXCR and keeps one entry per CDR3 protein. The repertoire has 620,000 or so distinct CDR3 sequences, roughly 15% of them found once; the top ten carry approximately 12%. The sequenced sample was blood. The source is a woman aged 50 to 60 with Graves' ophthalmopathy.

The CDR3 DNA sequence: TGTGCCAGCAATCCCCGGGGCCATTCTAATCAGCCCCAGCATTTT. Its translation: CASNPRGHSNQPQHF. The V call is TRBV28, the J call TRBJ1-5; weak D call: TRBD1 (5 bases). The ends were cut back, 7 bases at V and 4 bases at J, with 17 bases in the middle. The CDR3 covers 15 residues. Germline-derived CDR1 and CDR2 are MDHEN and SYDVKM.